The text below deals with one TCR beta chain. The antigen remains unidentified. Here immunoSEQ multiplex PCR was the method, and the copy in TCRdb shows in-frame clones only, minus some. The sample holds approximately 2.5 million clones, 80% to 95% seen once. The data were taken from a study of shared clonotypes between healthy human individuals. Study-wide background: Donors had three CD4 naive, three CD4 memory, two CD8 naive and one CD8 memory plate apiece.

Per the germline V gene, CDR1 is SGHNT and CDR2 is YYREEE (reference sequence). This CDR3 region has 14 residues. J was trimmed by 6 bases and V by 5 bases; bases with no gene match: 10. Study conclusions and caveats: Relative to clonotypes present in all four donors, those not shared had lower generation probabilities. The naive CD4 repertoires of a handful of donors were compared, and about 5% of clonotypes were shared.

From CD4+ cells came CD45RA+ naive and CD45RA-negative memory subsets. The receptor's source is a man between 18 and 35 years old in good health. Some clones in this sample may be carry-over from other donors' samples. The sequenced material came from naive CD4+ T cells from PBMCs. Regarding subset: CD45RA+ positively selected. V gene TRBV5-4 combines with J gene TRBJ1-2; 7 bases match TRBD1. CDR3 protein: CASRPRQGLDGYTF. In DNA, the CDR3 is TGTGCCAGCAGACCCCGACAGGGACTGGATGGCTACACCTTC.